This T cell receptor beta chain was identified in a study of control samples from healthy donors and cancer patients. Profiled with immunoSEQ multiplex PCR; TCRdb holds only in-frame clones, not every one. The repertoire holds 96,000 or so clones, with just over 90% as singletons. The CDR3 spans 16 residues. Looked up from germline, CDR1 is LGHDT and CDR2 is YNNKEL (reference sequence). Trimming removed 4 bases at V and 6 bases at J, with 21 bases between. The sequencing sample was made of blood. This chain connects TRBV3-1 (or the pseudogene TRBV3-2) to TRBJ1-1; D possibly corresponds to TRBD1 (5 bases). The clonotype originates from a man younger than 35 in good health. The CDR3 sequence: CASSPLFGGVYAEAFF. CDR3 coding DNA: TGTGCCAGCAGCCCACTCTTTGGAGGGGTCTATGCTGAAGCTTTCTTT.